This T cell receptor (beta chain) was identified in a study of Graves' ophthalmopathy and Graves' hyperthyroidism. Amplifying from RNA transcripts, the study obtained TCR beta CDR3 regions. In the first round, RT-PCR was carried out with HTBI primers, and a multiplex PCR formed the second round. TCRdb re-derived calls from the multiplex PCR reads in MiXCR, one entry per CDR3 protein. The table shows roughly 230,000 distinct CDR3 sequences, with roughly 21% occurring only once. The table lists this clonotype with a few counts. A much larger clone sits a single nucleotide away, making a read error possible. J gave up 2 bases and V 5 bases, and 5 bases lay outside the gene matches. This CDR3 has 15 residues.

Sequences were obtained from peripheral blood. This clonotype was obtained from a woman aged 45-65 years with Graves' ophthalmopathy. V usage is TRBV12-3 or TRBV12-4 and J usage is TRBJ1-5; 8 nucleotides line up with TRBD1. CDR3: CASSPWTGRNQPQHF. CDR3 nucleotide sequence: TGTGCCAGCAGTCCCTGGACAGGGCGCAATCAGCCCCAGCATTTT.